A single sample gave rise to the 30 T cell receptor beta chains below, sequenced in a study of T cell repertoires in aging, cancer and after chemotherapy (dated by TCRdb to 2018 to 2020). Genomic DNA extracted from peripheral blood, rather than sorted cells or RNA, was used as the source for amplification of TCR beta rearrangements. The sample was run on an Illumina MiSeq. Multiplex touch-down PCR with a mixed TRB-A/B primer pool was used to amplify rearranged TRB sequences covering the V, D and J segments. TCRdb reworked the public reads: Q25 trimming with fastp, MiXCR clone assembly, productive beta chains retained. CDR3 protein sequences are deduplicated, and each keeps its most common genes and DNA. The sample table shows over 8,500 distinct CDR3 sequences, and about 24% are seen once. The ten largest account for about 2.4% of the sample. The sequenced sample consisted of blood. All receptors derive from a human donor in good health.

This clonotype was observed a handful of times. This rearrangement joins TRBV12-3 or TRBV12-4 to TRBJ2-2, with 8 bases aligning to TRBD2. The CDR3 covers 16 residues. Unmatched junction bases numbered 9, after V lost 4 bases and J lost 5 bases. The chain's CDR3 is CASSSDRGGGTGELFF. The DNA for the CDR3 is TGTGCCAGCAGTTCGGATCGGGGGGGGGGAACCGGGGAGCTGTTTTTT.

Turning to this clonotype: Mismatch with germline at one junction end may stem from a read error. The chain combines TRBV7-2 with TRBJ1-4; a possible D gene is TRBD1 (5 bases). This CDR3 is 14 amino acids long. CDR1 and CDR2 from the germline V gene are SGHTA and FQGNSA. The CDR3 coding sequence is TGCGCCAGCAGTCTGGGGGTGTCTAATGAAAAACTGTTTTTT. This gives the protein CASSLGVSNEKLFF. The full variable domain, in which reference TRBV7-2 and TRBJ1-4 provide the parts outside the CDR3, is GAGVSQSPSNKVTEKGKDVELRCDPISGHTALYWYRQSLGQGLEFLIYFQGNSAPDKSGLPSDRFSAERTGGSVSTLTIQRTQQEDSAVYLCASSLGVSNEKLFFGSGTQLSVL.

The CDR3 region has the DNA TGTGCCAGCAGTAACCTTGTTCCGGGGCGCAAAGATCAGCCCCAGCATTTT. Translation: CASSNLVPGRKDQPQHF. The chain has TRBV27 and TRBJ1-5; tentative D call: TRBD1 (5 bases). Germline CDR1 MNHEY, CDR2 SMNVEV (reference sequence). This CDR3 is 17 amino acids long. Trimming stripped 5 bases from V and 5 bases from J, with 22 bases between.

This clonotype is judged medium-sized. The chain links TRBV5-5 to TRBJ2-7, with D possibly called TRBD1 or TRBD2 (5 bases each). The germline V gene has CDR1 SGHKS and CDR2 YYEKEE (reference sequence). The germline V and J ends were trimmed by 4 bases and 3 bases, with 11 bases remaining between them. CDR3 size: 13 residues. Written as DNA, the CDR3 is TGTGCCAGCAGCCCCGGGACCTACTACGAGCAGTACTTC. This sequence encodes CASSPGTYYEQYF.

This clonotype qualifies as medium-sized (0.01 to 0.1%). CDR3 nucleotide sequence: TGTGCCACCCGAGGGCGGGAGGACGGCGGGGAGCTGTTTTTT. It yields the protein CATRGREDGGELFF. The chain joins TRBV10-3 to TRBJ2-2; 8 nucleotides match TRBD2. This CDR3 is 14 amino acids long. The germline V gene has CDR1 ENHRY and CDR2 SYGVKD. V lost 10 bases, J lost 7 bases, and 11 bases stayed unmatched.

The rearrangement uses TRBV5-1 and TRBJ1-3, with D possibly matching TRBD1 (6 bases). Germline values: CDR1 SGHRS, CDR2 YFSETQ. The CDR3 spans 16 residues. Trimming took 0 bases from V and 4 from J, leaving 14 bases between them. The CDR3: CASSLGQGSSGNTIYF. DNA of the CDR3: TGCGCCAGCAGCTTGGGTCAGGGGAGCTCCGGAAACACCATATATTTT.

This sequence joins TRBV20-1 and TRBJ2-7, with 8 bases fitting TRBD2. V gave up 0 bases and J gave up 3 bases; unmatched junction bases: 10. Germline CDR1 and CDR2: DFQATT and SNEGSKA (reference sequence). This CDR3 spans 16 amino acids. The CDR3 loop reads CSARDPETSDYYEQYF. The CDR3 DNA reads TGCAGTGCTAGAGATCCAGAGACTAGCGATTACTACGAGCAGTACTTC.

The sample holds a few counts of this clonotype. V usage is TRBV11-2 and J usage is TRBJ2-7; no firm D call. The CDR3 contains 13 residues. Germline CDR1 reads SGHAT; CDR2 reads FQNNGV. The germline V and J ends were trimmed by 3 bases and 3 bases, with 9 bases remaining between them. CDR3 sequence reads: CASSFSQIYEQYF. CDR3 DNA: TGTGCCAGCAGCTTTTCTCAGATCTACGAGCAGTACTTC.

The chain links TRBV7-2 to TRBJ1-4; 10 positions match TRBD1. There are 16 residues in the CDR3. Germline V gene lookup returns CDR1 SGHTA and CDR2 FQGNSA. J was trimmed by 4 bases and V by 5 bases; bases with no gene match: 7. DNA for the CDR3: TGTGCCAGCAGCCTAGGGACAGGGGCGAATAATGAAAAACTGTTTTTT. Its protein product is CASSLGTGANNEKLFF.

The chain is built from TRBV5-1 and TRBJ2-3; a possible D gene is TRBD1 (5 bases). V lost 0 bases to trimming and J lost 5 bases, with 10 bases between them. The CDR3 extends over 14 amino acids. Germline V lookup: CDR1 SGHRS, CDR2 YFSETQ. CDR3 region: CASSLGQPGDTQYF. The CDR3 bases are TGCGCCAGCAGCTTGGGACAGCCAGGAGATACGCAGTATTTT.

This clonotype is medium-sized in the sample. The CDR3 coding sequence is TGCAGTGCAACGGGACTAGATGAGCAGTTCTTC. Translation gives CSATGLDEQFF. The V and J genes are TRBV20-1 and TRBJ2-1, with TRBD2 identical over 8 bases. Germline trimming cut 6 bases from V and 8 bases from J; bases unmatched to any gene: 3. Germline loops: CDR1 DFQATT, CDR2 SNEGSKA (reference sequence). CDR3 size: 11 residues.

The chain employs TRBV12-3 or TRBV12-4 and TRBJ2-1; D gene ambiguous. The ends were cut back, 6 bases at V and 7 bases at J, with 7 bases in the middle. The length of the CDR3 is 11 residues. This chain's CDR3 is CASSAFNEQFF. The DNA of the CDR3 is TGTGCCAGCAGCGCGTTTAATGAGCAGTTCTTC.

The chain combines TRBV10-2 with TRBJ2-7; the D is unclear. The germline CDR1 and CDR2 sequences are WSHSY and SAAADI. The CDR3 is 11 amino acids. Trimming cost V 2 bases and J 3 bases, with 2 bases left between them. CDR3 in amino acids: CASSEDYEQYF. The CDR3 DNA sequence: TGCGCCAGCAGTGAGGACTACGAGCAGTACTTC.

This clonotype is labeled as medium-sized. This chain joins TRBV20-1 and TRBJ2-1, with 9 nucleotides matching TRBD1. The germline gives CDR1 DFQATT, CDR2 SNEGSKA (reference sequence). V gave up 2 bases and J gave up 3 bases; unmatched junction bases: 8. The CDR3 runs 16 residues. CDR3 sequence: CSARRQGDGVYNEQFF. The CDR3, as DNA: TGCAGTGCTAGACGACAGGGGGATGGGGTCTACAATGAGCAGTTCTTC.

The chain joins TRBV20-1 to TRBJ2-5, with 7 bases matching TRBD1. J gave up 5 bases and V 0 bases, and 12 bases lay outside the gene matches. CDR1 is DFQATT, CDR2 SNEGSKA, per germline (reference sequence). The CDR3 spans 16 residues. The CDR3 DNA reads TGCAGTGCTAGAGATCGTGAGAGACAGGGTTGGGAGACCCAGTACTTC. This encodes CSARDRERQGWETQYF.

As concerns this clonotype: This may be a read error: a much more frequent sequence differs by one nucleotide. The chain combines TRBV6-5 with TRBJ1-2, with D unclear. In germline, CDR1 is MNHEY, CDR2 SVGAGI. This CDR3 contains 15 residues. Trimming removed 3 bases from V and 7 bases from J, with 18 bases in between. CDR3 residues: CASSYEAAMGSGYTF. DNA of the CDR3: TGTGCCAGCAGTTATGAGGCGGCGATGGGTAGTGGCTACACCTTC.

V usage is TRBV5-6 and J usage is TRBJ2-7; 7 bases agree with TRBD2. Germline V gives CDR1 SGHDT, CDR2 YYEEEE. The trim removed 3 bases at V and 4 bases at J, leaving 13 bases unmatched. CDR3 length: 16 amino acids. The CDR3 DNA follows: TGTGCCAGCAGCTCGCTGGGGCGGGAGCAGTCGTACGAGCAGTACTTC. This sequence encodes CASSSLGREQSYEQYF.

The chain uses TRBV27 and TRBJ1-3; TRBD1 aligns across 8 bases. The CDR3 runs to 16 residues. Germline V lookup: CDR1 MNHEY, CDR2 SMNVEV (reference sequence). J gave up 4 bases and V 11 bases, and 16 bases lay outside the gene matches. The CDR3 loop is CAETGQGGLAGNTIYF. The CDR3 DNA is TGTGCCGAAACCGGACAGGGAGGCCTGGCGGGAAACACCATATATTTT.

J is TRBJ2-1 and V is TRBV4-3; D is unclear. Germline V gene data show CDR1 as LGHNA and CDR2 as YSLEER. This CDR3 has 16 amino acids. V was cut by 0 bases and J by 3 bases, with 12 bases left in between. The DNA of the CDR3 is TGCGCCAGCAGCCAAGATCTGCATCGGGTCTACAATGAGCAGTTCTTC. Encoded protein: CASSQDLHRVYNEQFF.

The chain combines TRBV6-1 with TRBJ2-7; 8 nucleotides line up with TRBD1. The germline V gene has CDR1 MNHNS and CDR2 SASEGT. This CDR3 has 23 residues. V shed 8 bases and J 0 bases; nucleotides not matched to a gene: 33. The CDR3 reads CASYTTRDRRNTWRDWNSYEQYF. The CDR3 nucleotides are TGTGCCAGCTACACCACCCGGGACAGGCGAAACACCTGGCGGGACTGGAACTCCTACGAGCAGTACTTC.

This sequence joins TRBV20-1 and TRBJ2-3, with TRBD1 matching 12 bases. CDR3 length: 17 amino acids. Germline assignment: CDR1 DFQATT and CDR2 SNEGSKA (reference sequence). The J segment lost 5 bases and the V segment lost 3 bases, leaving 12 bases of the junction unmatched. CDR3 loop: CSARYPPGQGARDTQYF. Written as DNA, the CDR3 is TGCAGTGCTAGGTACCCTCCGGGACAGGGGGCGCGAGATACGCAGTATTTT.

The chain is built from TRBV25-1 and TRBJ2-4, with TRBD1 matching 7 bases. This CDR3 is 12 amino acids long. The germline V gene encodes CDR1 MGHDK and CDR2 SYGVNS. V shed 1 base, J shed 15 bases, and the junction held 6 bases outside the gene matches. CDR3 residues: CASSESRQGWYF. The CDR3 nucleotides are TGTGCCAGCAGTGAATCCAGACAGGGATGGTACTTC.

This chain joins TRBV20-1 and TRBJ2-3, with D unresolved. This CDR3 has 16 residues. The ends were cut back, 6 bases at V and 0 bases at J, with 19 bases in the middle. CDR1 and CDR2 (germline): DFQATT, SNEGSKA (reference sequence). The CDR3 reads CSASSAATSSTDTQYF. The CDR3 DNA follows: TGCAGTGCCAGTTCCGCCGCGACGAGTAGCACAGATACGCAGTATTTT.

This clonotype was seen a handful of times. This CDR3 is CASSWGQGISQPQHF. The CDR3 bases are TGTGCCAGCAGTTGGGGACAGGGAATTAGTCAGCCCCAGCATTTT. V usage is TRBV6-2 or TRBV6-3 and J usage is TRBJ1-5; 9 positions agree with TRBD1. V trimming: 4 bases; J trimming: 6 bases; junction bases outside the gene matches: 7. This CDR3 comprises 15 residues. The germline V gene has CDR1 MNHEY and CDR2 SVGEGT.

As concerns this clonotype: A much larger clone differs from this one at a single base, so this may be a read error. The chain employs TRBV6-5 and TRBJ2-7; a weak D match, TRBD1 (6 bases). V was clipped by 5 bases and J by 8 bases, with 16 bases between them. The germline gives CDR1 MNHEY, CDR2 SVGAGI. The CDR3 length is 13 residues. This chain's CDR3 is CASSRIQGIKQYF. In DNA form, the CDR3 reads TGTGCCAGCAGTAGGATACAGGGAATCAAGCAGTACTTC.

This clonotype turned up a few times. The rearrangement joins TRBV27 to TRBJ2-2, with 10 bases identical to TRBD1. Germline assignment: CDR1 MNHEY and CDR2 SMNVEV (reference sequence). The J segment lost 5 bases and the V segment lost 6 bases, leaving 9 bases of the junction unmatched. The CDR3 runs to 16 residues. CDR3 bases: TGTGCCAGCAGCAGGGAGGGGACAGGGGTAACCGGGGAGCTGTTTTTT. Protein product: CASSREGTGVTGELFF.

This clonotype was observed a few times. The CDR3 nucleotides read TGTGCCAGCAGTTTAACACAAGACTACGAGCAGTACTTC. Translating gives CASSLTQDYEQYF. The chain joins TRBV28 to TRBJ2-7; D gene ambiguous. Germline V gene lookup returns CDR1 MDHEN and CDR2 SYDVKM. Trimming shortened V by 2 bases and J by 3 bases, and 8 bases separated the two germline ends. The CDR3 is made up of 13 amino acids. Based on the CDR3 plus reference TRBV28 and TRBJ2-7, the full variable domain is DVKVTQSSRYLVKRTGEKVFLECVQDMDHENMFWYRQDPGLGLRLIYFSYDVKMKEKGDIPEGYSVSREKKERFSLILESASTNQTSMYLCASSLTQDYEQYFGPGTRLTVT.

This clonotype qualifies as medium-sized. V usage is TRBV6-1 and J usage is TRBJ1-2; no reliable D call. The germline CDR1 and CDR2 sequences are MNHNS and SASEGT. The CDR3 is made up of 13 amino acids. The ends were cut back, 3 bases at V and 6 bases at J, with 11 bases in the middle. The CDR3 DNA follows: TGTGCCAGCAGTGAGATTGGGTTCGATGGCTACACCTTC. Protein product: CASSEIGFDGYTF.

The genes are TRBV28 and TRBJ1-2, with 9 bases aligning to TRBD1. Trimming removed 4 bases from V and 8 bases from J; junction bases left unmatched: 14. The CDR3 loop spans 16 amino acids. CDR1 and CDR2 from the germline V gene are MDHEN and SYDVKM. The CDR3 here is CASSSPEKTTGGGYTF. CDR3 coding DNA: TGTGCCAGCAGTTCACCAGAAAAAACGACAGGGGGAGGCTACACCTTC.

Concerning this clonotype itself: This may be a read error: a much more frequent sequence differs by one nucleotide. This sequence joins TRBV15 and TRBJ2-6, with D possibly being TRBD1 (6 bases). The V and J ends lost 8 bases and 0 bases respectively, with 11 bases between them. This CDR3 comprises 15 residues. The germline CDR1 and CDR2 sequences are LNHNV and YYDKDF (reference sequence). CDR3 region: CATLQGCSGANVLTF. The CDR3 nucleotides are TGTGCCACCCTTCAGGGGTGCTCTGGGGCCAACGTCCTGACTTTC.